This TCR beta chain was profiled in a study of radiotherapy plus CTLA-4 blockade in lung cancer (dated by TCRdb to between 2018 and 2020). With regard to the full study: Among enrolled patients, roughly 20% had an objective response and approximately 30% reached disease control. Overall study outcomes, separate from this receptor: After treatment with radiotherapy and ipilimumab, TCR clones that originated in tumors expanded in peripheral blood. Increased serum interferon-beta after radiation, together with early dynamic changes in blood T cell clones, were reported to be the strongest predictors of response.

As to this clone: Its antigen is not yet known. No qualities accompany the bases; no much larger clone lies one base away.

CDR1 and CDR2 were assigned from the germline V gene as LGHNA and YSLEER. V sheds 0 bases and J sheds 3 bases, leaving 15 bases between their ends. The CDR3 covers 17 residues, taking in both the cysteine and the phenylalanine. Only the CDR3 part of the read is kept: 51 bases, read in frame from the first base. The study tested focal radiation therapy combined with CTLA-4 blockade (ipilimumab) in patients with chemo-refractory metastatic non-small-cell lung cancer. Preparation of the library involved the immunoSEQ multiplex PCR assay. TCRdb obtained this table from immuneACCESS and retained in-frame rearrangements with V and J assigned. These tables miss some clones; where compared with another copy, unresolved V genes account for less than half of the shortfall, and the remainder is unexplained. Here the sample has roughly 62,000 clones; about 72% occur a single time. The ten biggest clones cover 4% to 5.5% of the sample.

The TCR was taken from a human donor with non-small cell lung cancer who had a complete response to radiotherapy plus ipilimumab. The material sequenced was peripheral blood, taken from a patient treated with radiotherapy plus ipilimumab. This sequence uses TRBV4-3 and TRBJ1-3, with the D gene not confidently named. Here is the DNA: TGCGCCAGCAGCCAAGATGTAGTCCGGAACGATGGAAACACCATATATTTT. This translates into CASSQDVVRNDGNTIYF.